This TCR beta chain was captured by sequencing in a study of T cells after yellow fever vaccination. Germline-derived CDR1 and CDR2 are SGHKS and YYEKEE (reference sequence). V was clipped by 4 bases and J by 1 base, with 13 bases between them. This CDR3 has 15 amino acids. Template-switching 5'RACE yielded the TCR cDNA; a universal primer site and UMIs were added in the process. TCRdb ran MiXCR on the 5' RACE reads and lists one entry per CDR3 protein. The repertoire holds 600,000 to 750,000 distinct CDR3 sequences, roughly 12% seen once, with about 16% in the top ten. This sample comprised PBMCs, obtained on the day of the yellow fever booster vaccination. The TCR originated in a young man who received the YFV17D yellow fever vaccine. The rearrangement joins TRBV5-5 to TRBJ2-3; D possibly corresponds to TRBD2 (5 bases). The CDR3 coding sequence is TGTGCCAGCAGCGTCCAGGAGAGGGGCACAGATACGCAGTATTTT. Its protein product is CASSVQERGTDTQYF.